This TCR beta chain is drawn from a study of shared clonotypes between healthy human individuals. With 5 bases clipped from V and 5 bases from J, the junction kept 8 bases outside the gene matches. The germline CDR1 and CDR2 sequences are MDHEN and SYDVKM. The CDR3 is 14 residues long. Generated by immunoSEQ multiplex PCR, the TCRdb table keeps only in-frame clones and is missing some. The sample yields over 2,000,000 clones, just under 95% seen once. Positively selected for CCR7, the CD45RO-negative cells used as naive CD8 cells excluded terminally differentiated effector memory CD45RA+ cells. The donors were all Caucasian adults (living in Nashville, Tennessee).

Sequences were obtained from naive CD8+ T cells from PBMCs. V is TRBV28 and J is TRBJ1-2; 7 bases map to TRBD1. The sequence derives from a man between 18 and 35 years old in good health. Some clones in this sample may be carry-over from other donors' samples. The CDR3 region is CASSPGDSDYGYTF. The CDR3 DNA reads as TGTGCCAGCAGTCCGGGGGACAGCGATTATGGCTACACCTTC.